This T cell receptor (beta chain) was retrieved from a study of PD-L1 blockade in urothelial cancer. Study-level information: Blood was tested 3 weeks (second dose) and 6 weeks into treatment.

Indicated time point: pretreatment peripheral blood. The germline V gene encodes CDR1 LGHNA and CDR2 YNFKEQ. The CDR3 has 15 amino acids. J gave up 6 bases and V 3 bases, and 5 bases lay outside the gene matches. Using immunoSEQ multiplex PCR, the repertoire was profiled, and TCRdb retains in-frame clones only, with some absent. There are about 93,000 clones in the sample; 90% occur only once, and around 1.5% lies in the top ten. Specimen: PBMCs, collected around atezolizumab (anti-PD-L1) treatment. The chain has TRBV4-2 and TRBJ1-5, with 10 positions matching TRBD1. The receptor was isolated from a man in his fifties or sixties with urothelial cancer. The CDR3 loop is CASSQDGQGGQPQHF. The DNA of the CDR3 is TGTGCCAGCAGCCAGGATGGACAGGGGGGTCAGCCCCAGCATTTT.